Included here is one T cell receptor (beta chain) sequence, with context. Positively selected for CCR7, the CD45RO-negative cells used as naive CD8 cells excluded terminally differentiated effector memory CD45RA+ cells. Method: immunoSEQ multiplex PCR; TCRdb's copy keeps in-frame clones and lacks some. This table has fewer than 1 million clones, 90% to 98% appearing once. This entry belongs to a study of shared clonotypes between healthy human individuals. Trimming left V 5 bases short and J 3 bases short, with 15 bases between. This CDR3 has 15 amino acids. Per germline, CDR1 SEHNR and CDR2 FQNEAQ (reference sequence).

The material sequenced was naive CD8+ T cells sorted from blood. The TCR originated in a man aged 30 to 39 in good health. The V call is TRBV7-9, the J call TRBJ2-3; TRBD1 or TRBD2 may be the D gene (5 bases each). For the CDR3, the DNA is TGTGCCAGCAGCCCCCGCGATGGGGGAACAGATACGCAGTATTTT. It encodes CASSPRDGGTDTQYF.